These 18 T cell receptor beta chains were all obtained from the same sample, sequenced in a study of identical twins. One entry per CDR3 protein results from TCRdb running MiXCR on the 5' RACE reads. The sample lists 200,000 to 250,000 distinct CDR3 sequences; 6% to 8.5% were seen once. The sample was also reused in another study, on yellow fever vaccine responses in identical twins.

The sequencing sample was made of CD8+ T cells sorted from blood. These TCRs come from a woman between 18 and 30 years old in good health.

This clonotype showed up many times. V usage is TRBV5-1 and J usage is TRBJ2-1, with 9 bases identical to TRBD2. Germline trimming cut 4 bases from V and 1 base from J; bases unmatched to any gene: 6. The CDR3 totals 16 residues. Germline V gives CDR1 SGHRS, CDR2 YFSETQ. The CDR3 DNA reads as TGCGCCAGCAGCGACCGCGGGGGGGCTTCCTACAATGAGCAGTTCTTC. It translates to CASSDRGGASYNEQFF.

This clonotype was seen many times. The chain combines TRBV9 with TRBJ2-7, with TRBD1 matching over 9 bases. V lost 1 base to trimming and J lost 5 bases; unmatched junction nucleotides: 10. Germline V gene sequence: CDR1 SGDLS, CDR2 YYNGEE. The CDR3 extends over 16 amino acids. This CDR3 is CASSVSNGQGSHEQYF. In DNA form, the CDR3 reads TGTGCCAGCAGCGTATCGAACGGACAGGGGAGCCACGAGCAGTACTTC.

This clonotype was detected ten times or more. The J gene is TRBJ2-1, the V gene TRBV20-1; TRBD2 aligns across 12 bases. Unmatched junction bases numbered 8, after V lost 5 bases and J lost 3 bases. The CDR3 loop spans 16 amino acids. Germline V gives CDR1 DFQATT, CDR2 SNEGSKA (reference sequence). CDR3 sequence reads: CSAPRTSGAFYNEQFF. As DNA, the CDR3 is TGCAGTGCTCCCCGGACTAGCGGGGCCTTCTACAATGAGCAGTTCTTC.

This clonotype showed up just a few times. The V gene is TRBV12-3 or TRBV12-4, the J gene TRBJ1-2, with 9 bases that match TRBD1. J lost 8 bases, V lost 11 bases, and 9 bases had no gene match. This CDR3 has 12 amino acids. The CDR3 sequence: CAGSGDRVGYTF. The CDR3 nucleotides read TGTGCCGGGTCAGGGGACAGGGTGGGCTACACCTTC.

There are many counts of this clonotype. As DNA, the CDR3 is TGTGCCAGCCGTCCCCCACTAGCGGGAGATGTTGAGCAGTTCTTC. Protein sequence: CASRPPLAGDVEQFF. The chain recombines TRBV12-3 or TRBV12-4 with TRBJ2-1; 11 nucleotides match TRBD2. The CDR3 is 15 residues long. The V gene end was trimmed by 8 bases and the J gene end by 9 bases; junction bases not matched to a gene: 12.

The chain combines TRBV19 with TRBJ2-7, with D perhaps matching TRBD2 (5 bases). The length of the CDR3 is 14 residues. The V and J ends lost 2 bases and 2 bases respectively, with 10 bases between them. Looked up from germline, CDR1 is LNHDA and CDR2 is SQIVND (reference sequence). CDR3 in DNA: TGTGCCAGTAGTATATCTAGCAGCCCCTACGAGCAGTACTTC. Translating gives CASSISSSPYEQYF.

In its sample, this clonotype was seen a few times. This chain connects TRBV29-1 to TRBJ2-5, with 12 bases identical to TRBD1. The CDR3 totals 13 residues. V lost 7 bases, J lost 5 bases, and 5 bases stayed unmatched. Germline V CDR1 and CDR2: SQVTM, ANQGSEA. The CDR3 region is CSGGTGGVETQYF. The CDR3 bases are TGCAGCGGCGGGACAGGGGGCGTGGAGACCCAGTACTTC.

The table lists this clonotype with many counts. The rearrangement links TRBV20-1 to TRBJ2-1; the match to TRBD2 covers 7 bases. V dropped 5 bases and J dropped 4; count of bases not matched to a gene: 8. This CDR3 has 14 amino acids. CDR1 is DFQATT, CDR2 SNEGSKA, per germline (reference sequence). CDR3 loop: CSAGGEGPYNEQFF. In nucleotides, the CDR3 is TGCAGTGCTGGGGGGGAGGGGCCTTACAATGAGCAGTTCTTC.

This chain links TRBV20-1 with TRBJ2-7; 8 bases are shared with TRBD2. V lost 6 bases, J lost 0 bases, and 13 bases stayed unmatched. Germline V gives CDR1 DFQATT, CDR2 SNEGSKA (reference sequence). This CDR3 region has 16 residues. CDR3: CSARGGIAGNSYEQYF. The CDR3 nucleotides read TGCAGTGCCCGGGGGGGAATAGCGGGAAACTCCTACGAGCAGTACTTC.

This clonotype has at least ten counts. The genes are TRBV6-1 and TRBJ1-4; TRBD1 might be the D (6 bases). CDR1 and CDR2 from the germline V gene are MNHNS and SASEGT. Trimming left V 6 bases short and J 5 bases short, with 10 bases between. The CDR3 totals 13 residues. Written as DNA, the CDR3 is TGTGCCAGCAGCGCAGGGGAGAATGAAAAACTGTTTTTT. Residues: CASSAGENEKLFF.

This clonotype has only a few counts. The rearrangement joins TRBV7-6 to TRBJ2-3; D not certain. Germline assignment: CDR1 SGHVS and CDR2 FNYEAQ. CDR3 length: 14 amino acids. V gave up 4 bases and J gave up 2 bases, with 10 bases separating them. CDR3 DNA sequence: TGTGCCAGCAGCTCCGAATTCTCCACAGATACGCAGTATTTT. Protein: CASSSEFSTDTQYF.

The CDR3 reads CASSLAQGAGYEQYF. CDR3 nucleotide sequence: TGTGCCAGCAGCTTAGCCCAGGGAGCCGGGTACGAGCAGTACTTC. The rearrangement links TRBV7-6 to TRBJ2-7, with D perhaps assigned TRBD1 or TRBD2 (5 bases each). The CDR3 loop spans 15 amino acids. The ends were cut back, 0 bases at V and 4 bases at J, with 13 bases in the middle. Germline V gene sequence: CDR1 SGHVS, CDR2 FNYEAQ.

The rearrangement joins TRBV20-1 to TRBJ2-2, with D possibly TRBD2 on 6 matching bases. Germline values: CDR1 DFQATT, CDR2 SNEGSKA (reference sequence). The CDR3 runs to 17 residues. Trimming removed 0 bases from V and 5 bases from J, with 19 bases in between. The CDR3 region has the DNA TGCAGTGCTAGAGACGAGGGAGGCGGGATCGGTACCGGGGAGCTGTTTTTT. Protein product: CSARDEGGGIGTGELFF.

The chain carries TRBV15 and TRBJ2-3, with 7 positions matching TRBD2. Looked up from germline, CDR1 is LNHNV and CDR2 is YYDKDF (reference sequence). After removal of 0 bases from V and 4 bases from J, the junction contained 10 bases not matched to a gene. The CDR3 spans 17 residues. The DNA for the CDR3 is TGTGCCACCAGCAGAGACCAGGGTAGCGGGTCGGCAGATACGCAGTATTTT. Amino acid sequence: CATSRDQGSGSADTQYF.

This chain links TRBV28 with TRBJ2-1; 8 bases align to TRBD1. CDR1 and CDR2 (germline): MDHEN, SYDVKM. This CDR3 has 17 residues. V trimming: 4 bases; J trimming: 6 bases; junction bases outside the gene matches: 14. DNA of the CDR3: TGTGCCAGCAGTTCACCTTACCAGGGGGCGAACTCCAATGAGCAGTTCTTC. Translation: CASSSPYQGANSNEQFF.

The chain employs TRBV4-1 and TRBJ2-3; tentative D call: TRBD2 (6 bases). The germline V gene has CDR1 MGHRA and CDR2 YSYEKL. Trimming cost V 0 bases and J 2 bases, with 12 bases left between them. The CDR3 loop spans 16 amino acids. The CDR3 is CASSQEGGRVTDTQYF. The CDR3 nucleotides are TGCGCCAGCAGCCAAGAGGGAGGCAGAGTCACAGATACGCAGTATTTT.

Many counts were recorded for this clonotype. This chain connects TRBV4-2 to TRBJ2-1; tentatively, D is TRBD1 or TRBD2 (5 bases each). CDR3 length equals 13 residues. V lost 7 bases and J 0 bases, leaving 7 bases between the germline ends. Looked up from germline, CDR1 is LGHNA and CDR2 is YNFKEQ. The CDR3 region is CASKGSSYNEQFF. The CDR3 region has the DNA TGTGCCAGCAAGGGGAGCTCCTACAATGAGCAGTTCTTC.

This chain connects TRBV21-1 to TRBJ2-3; the table's D gene call, TRBD1, was not cross checked with the DNA. TRBV21-1 is tagged as a pseudogene. This CDR3 has 21 amino acids. CDR3 protein: CASSKPTSGRGGAPHSDTQYF. DNA for the CDR3: TGTGCCAGCAGCAAACCGACGAGCGGGAGAGGGGGGGCCCCACATTCAGATACGCAGTATTTT.